This T cell receptor (beta chain) was documented in a study of shared clonotypes between healthy human individuals. Study-wide context: Plates per donor: three CD4 naive, three CD4 memory, two CD8 naive, one CD8 memory.

The assay was immunoSEQ multiplex PCR, and TCRdb's table has in-frame clones only and misses some. The sample shows around 1.6 million clones, around 98% of them seen only once. Germline CDR1 and CDR2: SGHRS and YFSETQ. V dropped 0 bases and J dropped 5; count of bases not matched to a gene: 3. CDR3 size: 14 residues. Sequenced input: naive CD4+ T cells sorted from blood. Subset indicated: CD45RA+ positively selected. The V call is TRBV5-1, the J call TRBJ2-5, with TRBD2 matching over 8 bases. The source is a man aged 25-40 years in good health. The CDR3 bases are TGCGCCAGCAGCTTGGTGTCTAGCGGGGAGACCCAGTACTTC. Translated, it gives CASSLVSSGETQYF.